Shown below are 20 T cell receptor beta chains from a single sample sequenced in a study of CD8+CD57+ T cells in acquired aplastic anemia. Profiles of TCR beta VDJ and CDR3 were generated from a genomic DNA template. TCRdb re-derived calls from the reads in MiXCR, one entry per CDR3 protein. This sample yields approximately 200,000 distinct CDR3 sequences, of which about 64% are seen a single time; 46% belongs to the top ten. Material for sequencing was sorted CD4+, CD8+, or CD8+CD57+ T cells (not recorded which) from PBMCs. The receptor set was obtained from a human donor with severe aplastic anemia or a healthy control (not recorded which).

The rearrangement links TRBV20-1 to TRBJ1-1, with D tentatively TRBD1 (5 bases). V was clipped by 1 base and J by 1 base, with 10 bases between them. The CDR3 totals 14 residues. The germline gives CDR1 DFQATT, CDR2 SNEGSKA (reference sequence). The CDR3 bases are TGCAGTGCTAGAGTACAGGAAAAGAACACTGAAGCTTTCTTT. This sequence encodes CSARVQEKNTEAFF.

At least ten counts were recorded for this clonotype. The chain carries TRBV29-1 and TRBJ2-7, with TRBD1 matching over 9 bases. This CDR3 has 17 amino acids. The ends lost 4 bases at V and 1 base at J; junction bases unmatched: 14. Germline CDR1 is SQVTM and CDR2 is ANQGSEA. CDR3 nucleotide sequence: TGCAGCGTTGGGGCGGGGGACAGGGTCCAATTTTCCTACGAGCAGTACTTC. The encoded protein is CSVGAGDRVQFSYEQYF.

A remark on this clonotype: At one end, the junction sequence differs from germline, possibly due to a read error. The gene calls are TRBV2 and TRBJ2-7; D is undetermined. The CDR3 covers 14 residues. Germline V gene data show CDR1 as SNHLY and CDR2 as FYNNEI. The CDR3 DNA sequence: TGTGCTAGCAGTGAAGAGGCGACTCCAAACGAGCAGTACTTC. This encodes CASSEEATPNEQYF.

The rearrangement joins TRBV10-3 to TRBJ2-5; 7 bases agree with TRBD2. Trimming took 6 bases from V and 2 from J; bases not matched to a gene: 3. Germline V gene data show CDR1 as ENHRY and CDR2 as SYGVKD. The CDR3 is made up of 13 amino acids. CDR3 nucleotides: TGTGCCATCAGCCGACTAGCTCAAGAGACCCAGTACTTC. Translation: CAISRLAQETQYF.

This clonotype appeared a single time. The rearrangement links TRBV11-2 to TRBJ2-5, with 15 bases that match TRBD2. V shed 4 bases, J shed 0 bases, and the junction held 6 bases outside the gene matches. The length of the CDR3 is 18 residues. Germline CDR1 is SGHAT and CDR2 is FQNNGV. The CDR3 loop is CASSSRTSGGVYQETQYF. CDR3 bases: TGTGCCAGCAGCTCAAGGACTAGCGGGGGGGTGTACCAAGAGACCCAGTACTTC.

The chain combines TRBV29-1 with TRBJ2-1; D uncertain. In germline, CDR1 is SQVTM, CDR2 ANQGSEA. The CDR3 contains 15 residues. V dropped 3 bases and J dropped 0 bases, with 12 bases sitting between them. The CDR3 sequence: CSVDPTPGSYNEQFF. CDR3 sequence (DNA): TGCAGCGTTGATCCTACTCCCGGCTCCTACAATGAGCAGTTCTTC.

This clonotype has just a few counts. V usage is TRBV15 and J usage is TRBJ2-3; 10 nucleotides align to TRBD2. CDR1 is LNHNV, CDR2 YYDKDF, per germline (reference sequence). The CDR3 contains 15 residues. The V segment lost 2 bases and the J segment 5 bases; nucleotides outside the gene matches: 4. CDR3 sequence (DNA): TGTGCCACCAGCAGACCGCTAGCGGGGGTAGATACGCAGTATTTT. Its protein product is CATSRPLAGVDTQYF.

This clonotype was picked up many times. The chain combines TRBV6-6 with TRBJ2-1; 9 bases align to TRBD2. The V segment lost 5 bases and the J segment 7 bases; nucleotides outside the gene matches: 6. The germline V gene encodes CDR1 MNHNY and CDR2 SVGAGI (reference sequence). The CDR3 spans 14 residues. CDR3 nucleotide sequence: TGTGCCAGCAGTACCCGACTAGCGGAAAATGAGCAGTTCTTC. Translating it yields CASSTRLAENEQFF.

This clonotype was detected a few times. As DNA, the CDR3 is TGCAGTGCTAGAGATGGGCCAGCCGCTCAAGAGACCCAGTACTTC. Its protein is CSARDGPAAQETQYF. The chain links TRBV20-1 to TRBJ2-5; no reliable D call. Trimming removed 0 bases at V and 2 bases at J, with 13 bases between. The CDR3 has 15 residues. Germline lookup yields CDR1 DFQATT and CDR2 SNEGSKA (reference sequence).

This clonotype was counted a single time. The chain joins TRBV25-1 to TRBJ2-1; TRBD1 agrees at 7 bases. CDR1 is MGHDK, CDR2 SYGVNS, per germline. The trim removed 8 bases at V and 10 bases at J, leaving 8 bases unmatched. There are 12 residues in the CDR3. The CDR3 DNA is TGTGCCAGCGGGACAGCCAACTGGGAGCAGTTCTTC. It translates to CASGTANWEQFF.

This clonotype showed up just a few times. The rearrangement links TRBV5-5 to TRBJ1-2; no reliable D call. The CDR3 is 12 residues long. V was cut by 0 bases and J by 7 bases, with 7 bases left in between. CDR1 is SGHKS and CDR2 is YYEKEE in the germline V gene (reference sequence). The CDR3 here is CASSLDVGGYTF. The DNA for the CDR3 is TGTGCCAGCAGCTTGGATGTGGGTGGCTACACCTTC. Full variable domain (outside the CDR3, taken from reference TRBV5-5 and TRBJ1-2): DAGVTQSPTHLIKTRGQQVTLRCSPISGHKSVSWYQQVLGQGPQFIFQYYEKEERGRGNFPDRFSARQFPNYSSELNVNALLLGDSALYLCASSLDVGGYTFGSGTRLTVV.

The chain employs TRBV2 and TRBJ1-1; D may be TRBD1 (6 bases). The V and J ends lost 7 bases and 4 bases respectively, with 19 bases between them. This CDR3 spans 15 amino acids. Per germline, CDR1 SNHLY and CDR2 FYNNEI. The CDR3 region is CASINRDIKGTEAFF. In DNA form, the CDR3 reads TGTGCCAGCATAAACCGGGACATAAAAGGCACTGAAGCTTTCTTT.

This clonotype was picked up many times. This sequence joins TRBV7-8 and TRBJ2-5; 9 nucleotides match TRBD1. CDR1 and CDR2 from the germline V gene are SGHVS and FQNEAQ. This CDR3 spans 14 amino acids. The V and J ends lost 5 bases and 2 bases, in that order; junction bases with no gene match: 3. Here the CDR3 DNA reads TGTGCCAGCAGCGGGACAGGGCCTCAAGAGACCCAGTACTTC. As protein: CASSGTGPQETQYF.

The chain joins TRBV6-6 to TRBJ2-7; 8 positions agree with TRBD2. V lost 6 bases to trimming and J lost 0 bases; unmatched junction nucleotides: 4. The V gene's germline CDR1 is MNHNY and CDR2 SVGAGI (reference sequence). The CDR3 loop spans 14 amino acids. The CDR3 sequence is CASRGSGVSYEQYF. The CDR3 bases are TGTGCCAGCAGAGGTAGCGGGGTCTCCTACGAGCAGTACTTC.

V is TRBV12-3 or TRBV12-4 and J is TRBJ2-7; TRBD1 is a possible D gene (6 bases). V shed 3 bases and J shed 4 bases, with 22 bases lying between them. This CDR3 comprises 17 residues. The DNA of the CDR3 is TGTGCCAGCAGTTTGAGGGGGACAACCCTCGAGAGGTACGAGCAGTACTTC. Its protein product is CASSLRGTTLERYEQYF.

This clonotype was detected ten times or more. The chain links TRBV12-3 or TRBV12-4 to TRBJ2-3; D tentatively reads TRBD1 or TRBD2 (6 bases each). CDR3 length: 15 residues. V dropped 5 bases and J dropped 5 bases, with 17 bases sitting between them. The CDR3 spells CASSREGGMGDTQYF. DNA for the CDR3: TGTGCCAGCAGTCGCGAGGGGGGTATGGGAGATACGCAGTATTTT.

Only one count was recorded for this clonotype. The rearrangement links TRBV7-3 to TRBJ2-5, with D unresolved. Germline CDR1 and CDR2: SGHTA and FQGTGA. The ends were cut back, 5 bases at V and 3 bases at J, with 13 bases in the middle. The length of the CDR3 is 14 residues. The CDR3 DNA is TGTGCCAGCAGCCCCCGCTTGCAGAAAGAGACCCAGTACTTC. Translated, it gives CASSPRLQKETQYF.

The CDR3 DNA sequence: TGTGCCAGCAGCCCGACACGGTCGCGGACAGGGGATGGCTACACCTTC. Protein product: CASSPTRSRTGDGYTF. The chain uses TRBV7-9 and TRBJ1-2, with 9 nucleotides matching TRBD1. The germline gives CDR1 SEHNR, CDR2 FQNEAQ (reference sequence). This CDR3 is built from 16 residues. The V and J ends lost 5 bases and 6 bases, in that order; junction bases with no gene match: 13. Drawing the rest from reference TRBV7-9 and TRBJ1-2, the complete variable domain is DTGVSQNPRHKITKRGQNVTFRCDPISEHNRLYWYRQTLGQGPEFLTYFQNEAQLEKSRLLSDRFSAERPKGSFSTLEIQRTEQGDSAMYLCASSPTRSRTGDGYTFGSGTRLTVV.

Regarding this clonotype: One end of the junction is discordant with germline, which a read error may explain. The chain employs TRBV2 and TRBJ1-4; TRBD1 matches at 8 bases. The CDR3 spans 14 residues. Germline CDR1 is SNHLY and CDR2 is FYNNEI. The CDR3 sequence is CASRADRGNGKLFF. The CDR3, as DNA: TGTGCCAGCAGGGCAGACAGGGGTAATGGAAAACTGTTTTTT. The whole variable domain, remainder taken from reference TRBV2 and TRBJ1-4, is EPEVTQTPSHQVTQMGQEVILRCVPISNHLYFYWYRQILGQKVEFLVSFYNNEISEKSEIFDDQFSVERPDGSNFTLKIRSTKLEDSAMYFCASRADRGNGKLFFGSGTQLSVL.

The gene calls are TRBV12-3 or TRBV12-4 and TRBJ2-1; 7 bases fit TRBD2. The CDR3 runs 14 residues. Germline trimming cut 7 bases from V and 4 bases from J; bases unmatched to any gene: 7. This CDR3 reads CASNLAEGYNEQFF. CDR3 nucleotides: TGTGCCAGCAACCTAGCGGAGGGGTACAATGAGCAGTTCTTC.